Shown below are 17 T cell receptor beta chains from a single sample sequenced in a study of shared clonotypes between healthy human individuals. Clones were sequenced by immunoSEQ multiplex PCR, and TCRdb holds only the in-frame ones, with some missing. The repertoire holds over a million clones, about four fifths seen once, with 0.5% to 0.65% in the top ten. The sample was memory CD4+ T cells from PBMCs. Subset of the sample: CD45RA-negative fraction. These receptors were collected from a man between 18 and 35 years old in good health. Some clones in this sample may be carry-over from other donors' samples.

Points on this clone: Other DNA sequences in this sample translate to the same CDR3. The chain links TRBV5-1 to TRBJ2-6; D gene uncertain. The ends were cut back, 3 bases at V and 0 bases at J, with 4 bases in the middle. The CDR3 runs to 14 residues. Germline CDR1 is SGHRS and CDR2 is YFSETQ. CDR3 in amino acids: CASSSYSGANVLTF. DNA of the CDR3: TGCGCCAGCAGCTCATACTCTGGGGCCAACGTCCTGACTTTC.

V gene TRBV4-1 combines with J gene TRBJ1-3, with D maybe TRBD1 (5 bases). Per the germline V gene, CDR1 is MGHRA and CDR2 is YSYEKL. The CDR3 is 16 amino acids. Trimming took 1 base from V and 2 from J, leaving 12 bases between them. CDR3 protein: CASSQGVGVAGNTIYF. The CDR3 region has the DNA TGCGCCAGCAGCCAAGGAGTGGGGGTAGCTGGAAACACCATATATTTT.

This chain connects TRBV5-1 to TRBJ1-2; D possibly corresponds to TRBD1 (5 bases). Per germline, CDR1 SGHRS and CDR2 YFSETQ. This CDR3 comprises 13 residues. V was clipped by 4 bases and J by 8 bases, with 15 bases between them. CDR3 region: CASSGTMGDGYTF. The CDR3 DNA follows: TGCGCCAGCAGCGGGACGATGGGGGACGGCTACACCTTC.

The rearrangement joins TRBV5-4 to TRBJ1-1; D unclear. Germline V CDR1 and CDR2: SGHNT, YYREEE (reference sequence). V was trimmed by 3 bases and J by 5 bases, leaving 14 bases between them. This CDR3 is 14 amino acids long. The CDR3 nucleotides are TGTGCCAGCAGCTCGGACGGTCTCAGGACTGAAGCTTTCTTT. It codes for CASSSDGLRTEAFF.

The V call is TRBV5-1, the J call TRBJ2-2; a weak D match, TRBD1 (6 bases). The CDR3 is made up of 15 amino acids. Looked up from germline, CDR1 is SGHRS and CDR2 is YFSETQ. Deletions cut 2 bases from V and 4 bases from J, with 12 bases between. As DNA, the CDR3 is TGCGCCAGCAGCTTAAGGCCCAGGGGCACCGGGGAGCTGTTTTTT. Translated, it gives CASSLRPRGTGELFF.

V usage is TRBV28 and J usage is TRBJ2-6; no clear D. V was cut by 5 bases and J by 2 bases, with 25 bases left in between. Per germline, CDR1 MDHEN and CDR2 SYDVKM. The CDR3 contains 20 residues. The CDR3 nucleotides read TGTGCCAGCAGTGGCGCACGATGGGAACCAACACTCCCTGGGGCCAACGTCCTGACTTTC. It translates to CASSGARWEPTLPGANVLTF.

The chain has TRBV2 and TRBJ1-1; TRBD1 aligns across 10 bases. The germline V gene has CDR1 SNHLY and CDR2 FYNNEI. The CDR3 has 13 amino acids. The ends lost 6 bases at V and 14 bases at J; junction bases unmatched: 12. CDR3 sequence reads: CASRDGQGDLGFF. As DNA, the CDR3 is TGTGCCAGCAGGGATGGACAGGGGGACCTCGGATTCTTT.

A note on this clone: A much larger clone lies a single base off, so this may be a read error. The same CDR3 is also encoded by other DNA sequences in this sample. CDR3 protein: CASRPTGGTEAFF. Here the CDR3 DNA reads TGCGCCAGCAGACCGACAGGGGGCACTGAAGCTTTCTTT. The chain uses TRBV5-1 and TRBJ1-1; 9 bases are shared with TRBD1. Germline V CDR1 and CDR2: SGHRS, YFSETQ. The CDR3 contains 13 residues. With 5 bases clipped from V and 4 bases from J, the junction kept 3 bases outside the gene matches.

J is TRBJ1-2 and V is TRBV11-2; D is perhaps TRBD1 (5 bases). V gave up 5 bases and J gave up 4 bases, with 14 bases separating them. The CDR3 covers 14 residues. CDR1 and CDR2 (germline): SGHAT, FQNNGV. The CDR3 coding sequence is TGTGCCAGCAGCCCCCTCAGGGTTGCCTATGGCTACACCTTC. Translation gives CASSPLRVAYGYTF.

This chain uses TRBV29-1 with TRBJ1-2; 8 nucleotides match TRBD1. J lost 2 bases, V lost 8 bases, and 10 bases had no gene match. Looked up from germline, CDR1 is SQVTM and CDR2 is ANQGSEA. CDR3 length equals 14 residues. The CDR3 nucleotides are TGCAGCTCATCTGGACAGGGCACAAACTATGGCTACACCTTC. Translated, it gives CSSSGQGTNYGYTF.

The rearrangement uses TRBV7-2 and TRBJ1-4; D unresolved. V was cut by 3 bases and J by 5 bases, with 7 bases left in between. There are 13 residues in the CDR3. Germline CDR1 is SGHTA and CDR2 is FQGNSA. This CDR3 reads CASSLAYNEKLFF. In DNA form, the CDR3 reads TGTGCCAGCAGCTTGGCCTACAATGAAAAACTGTTTTTT.

This clone was found once. This chain uses TRBV27 with TRBJ1-5, with unresolved D. CDR1 is MNHEY and CDR2 is SMNVEV in the germline V gene (reference sequence). V lost 5 bases, J lost 0 bases, and 11 bases lay in between. The CDR3 sequence is 15 residues long. This chain's CDR3 is CASSAGVDSNQPQHF. The CDR3 nucleotides read TGTGCCAGCAGTGCAGGAGTAGATAGCAATCAGCCCCAGCATTTT.

The chain recombines TRBV5-4 with TRBJ2-5, with 9 bases matching TRBD1. Trimming removed 0 bases from V and 6 bases from J; junction bases left unmatched: 6. Germline CDR1 reads SGHNT; CDR2 reads YYREEE (reference sequence). The CDR3 is 15 residues long. The CDR3 protein is CASSLGDRDRQTQYF. In nucleotides, the CDR3 is TGTGCCAGCAGCTTGGGGGACAGGGATAGGCAGACCCAGTACTTC.

This clone has just a few counts. CDR3 sequence (DNA): TGTGCCAGCACGGGGAGGGATGGCTACACCTTC. It specifies CASTGRDGYTF. The chain has TRBV28 and TRBJ1-2; D gene unclear. CDR3 length: 11 residues. Germline CDR1 MDHEN, CDR2 SYDVKM. Trimming took 7 bases from V and 6 from J, leaving 9 bases between them.

V and J are TRBV19 and TRBJ2-1; 11 bases align to TRBD2. The V segment lost 3 bases and the J segment 2 bases; nucleotides outside the gene matches: 12. In germline, CDR1 is LNHDA, CDR2 SQIVND (reference sequence). CDR3 length equals 19 residues. The chain's CDR3 is CASSMRSSGRAAAYNEQFF. CDR3 bases: TGTGCCAGTAGTATGAGGAGTAGCGGGAGGGCCGCCGCCTACAATGAGCAGTTCTTC.

The table lists this clone with a count of one. V and J are TRBV6-4 and TRBJ2-3; D could derive from TRBD1 or TRBD2 (9 bases each). Trimming removed 5 bases from V and 5 bases from J, with 17 bases in between. Germline V gene data show CDR1 as MRHNA and CDR2 as SNTAGT. The CDR3 is 15 residues long. CDR3 sequence reads: CASSRLAGQGDTQYF. The DNA of the CDR3 is TGTGCCAGCAGTCGGCTAGCGGGACAGGGAGATACGCAGTATTTT.

Only a few counts were recorded for this clone. V is TRBV12-5 and J is TRBJ1-1; D is unresolved. Per the germline V gene, CDR1 is LGHNT and CDR2 is FRNRAP. This CDR3 is built from 13 residues. Trimming removed 6 bases from V and 7 bases from J, with 15 bases in between. CDR3 sequence (DNA): TGTGCTAGTGGCTTACCATTTAGGATTGAAGCTTTCTTT. The encoded protein is CASGLPFRIEAFF.